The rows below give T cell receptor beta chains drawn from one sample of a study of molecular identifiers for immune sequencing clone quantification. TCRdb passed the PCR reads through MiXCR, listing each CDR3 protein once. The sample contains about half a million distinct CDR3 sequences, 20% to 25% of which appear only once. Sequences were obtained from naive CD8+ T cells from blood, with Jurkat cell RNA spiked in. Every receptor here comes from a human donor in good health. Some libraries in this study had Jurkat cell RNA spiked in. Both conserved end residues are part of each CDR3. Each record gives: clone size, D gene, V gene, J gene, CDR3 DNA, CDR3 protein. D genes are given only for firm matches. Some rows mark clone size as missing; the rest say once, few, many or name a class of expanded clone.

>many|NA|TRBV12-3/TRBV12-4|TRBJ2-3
TGTGCCAGCAGGCCGGTTTTCCCAGATACGCAGTATTTT
CASRPVFPDTQYF
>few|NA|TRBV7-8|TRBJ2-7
TGTGCCAGCAGCACAGGGACGGGACCCTACGAGCAGTACTTC
CASSTGTGPYEQYF
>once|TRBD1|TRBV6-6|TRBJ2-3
TGTGCCAGCAGTCCCACGGACAGGGGGGATACGCAGTATTTT
CASSPTDRGDTQYF
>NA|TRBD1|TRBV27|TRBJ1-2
TGTGCCAGCAGTTTATCGTCTGGGACAGGGGTTTTTTCTGAGGGCTACACCTTC
CASSLSSGTGVFSEGYTF
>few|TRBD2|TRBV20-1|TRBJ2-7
TGCAGTGCTAGAGATTTTGTAGCGGGGGGCTACGAGCAGTACTTC
CSARDFVAGGYEQYF
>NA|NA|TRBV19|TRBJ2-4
TGTGTCAGTAGTATCGGCCCTCAGGTAGAAAACATTCAGTACTTC
CVSSIGPQVENIQYF
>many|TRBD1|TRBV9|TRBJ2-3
TGTGCCAGCAGCGCCCGACAGGGTATCACAGATACGCAGTATTTT
CASSARQGITDTQYF
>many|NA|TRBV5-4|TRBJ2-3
TGTGCCAGCGAGGATGGAGGGGGCCCCCCGGATACGCAGTATTTT
CASEDGGGPPDTQYF
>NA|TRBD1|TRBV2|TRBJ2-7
TGTGCCAGCAGTGACATGACAGGGAGCGAGCAGTACTTC
CASSDMTGSEQYF
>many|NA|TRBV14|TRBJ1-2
TGTGCCAGCAGCCAAGTTCCATCGTTTGGCTACACCTTC
CASSQVPSFGYTF
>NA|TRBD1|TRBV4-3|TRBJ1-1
TGCGCCAGCAGCCAAGATCATTGGGGACAGGGGAGCACTGAAGCTTTCTTT
CASSQDHWGQGSTEAFF
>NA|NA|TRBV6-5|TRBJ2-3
TGTGCCAGCAGCCCGGGATCCGAATATACGCAGTATTTT
CASSPGSEYTQYF
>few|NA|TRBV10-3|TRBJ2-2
TGTGCCATCAGTGCCCCGGAGGGAAACACCGGGGAGCTGTTTTTT
CAISAPEGNTGELFF
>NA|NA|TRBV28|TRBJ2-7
TGTGCCACCAGGGGGACAGCGGGGGAGCAGTACTTC
CATRGTAGEQYF
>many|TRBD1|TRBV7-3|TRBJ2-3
TGTGCCAGCAGCTCCGCGACAGGGGGAATTGAAGGAGATACGCAGTATTTT
CASSSATGGIEGDTQYF
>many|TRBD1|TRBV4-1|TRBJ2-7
TGCGCCAGCAGCCATGACAGGGGTGCCTACGAGCAGTACTTC
CASSHDRGAYEQYF